The rows below give T cell receptor beta chains drawn from one sample of a study of shared clonotypes between healthy human individuals. TCRdb's table, derived via immunoSEQ multiplex PCR, lists solely in-frame clones and lacks some. The sample gives around 2.5 million clones, approximately 93% of which show up once; 0.36% is in the top ten. The sequencing input was naive CD4+ T cells from PBMCs. These receptors all come from a man younger than 35 in good health. Some clones in this sample may be carry-over from other donors' samples. Each CDR3 is given with its conserved first and last residue. Each record gives: J gene, V gene, clone size, D gene, CDR3 DNA, CDR3 protein. A D gene is named only where the DNA matches it firmly. Only part of the rows carry a size: once, few, many, or a class if the clone is expanded.

J gene: TRBJ2-5
V gene: TRBV6-6
clone size: -
D gene: -
CDR3 DNA: TGTGCCAGCAGTTACCCCCAGGGGGGGATGGAGACCCAGTACTTC
CDR3 protein: CASSYPQGGMETQYF

J gene: TRBJ1-2
V gene: TRBV4-1
clone size: -
D gene: -
CDR3 DNA: TGCGCCAGCAGCCAAGAGGGAGCACCGAACTATGGCTACACCTTC
CDR3 protein: CASSQEGAPNYGYTF

J gene: TRBJ2-3
V gene: TRBV19
clone size: -
D gene: TRBD2
CDR3 DNA: TGTGCCAGTTCAAAATCTGGGACTAGCGGCCCCACAGATACGCAGTATTTT
CDR3 protein: CASSKSGTSGPTDTQYF

J gene: TRBJ2-1
V gene: TRBV27
clone size: -
D gene: -
CDR3 DNA: TGTGCCAGCAGTACCGCCCAAGGGTTTTCTCGGTACAATGAGCAGTTCTTC
CDR3 protein: CASSTAQGFSRYNEQFF

J gene: TRBJ2-5
V gene: TRBV5-1
clone size: -
D gene: -
CDR3 DNA: TGCGCCAGCAGCACGGCCCCTCAAGAGACCCAGTACTTC
CDR3 protein: CASSTAPQETQYF

J gene: TRBJ2-7
V gene: TRBV19
clone size: -
D gene: TRBD2
CDR3 DNA: TGTGCCAGTAGTAGGGATAGCGGGCCCTACGAGCAGTACTTC
CDR3 protein: CASSRDSGPYEQYF

J gene: TRBJ1-1
V gene: TRBV9
clone size: -
D gene: -
CDR3 DNA: TGTGCCAGCAGCGTAGAGGGGGTTAGCACTGAAGCTTTCTTT
CDR3 protein: CASSVEGVSTEAFF

J gene: TRBJ1-1
V gene: TRBV5-5
clone size: -
D gene: -
CDR3 DNA: TGTGCCAGCAGCTTGATAATTGGCATGAACACTGAAGCTTTCTTT
CDR3 protein: CASSLIIGMNTEAFF

J gene: TRBJ2-7
V gene: TRBV5-6
clone size: -
D gene: -
CDR3 DNA: TGTGCCAGCAGCTTCGGACACCCCTACGAGCAGTACTTC
CDR3 protein: CASSFGHPYEQYF

J gene: TRBJ2-2
V gene: TRBV18
clone size: once
D gene: TRBD2
CDR3 DNA: TGTGCCAGCTCACCGGGACTAGTGAACACCGGGGAGCTGTTTTTT
CDR3 protein: CASSPGLVNTGELFF